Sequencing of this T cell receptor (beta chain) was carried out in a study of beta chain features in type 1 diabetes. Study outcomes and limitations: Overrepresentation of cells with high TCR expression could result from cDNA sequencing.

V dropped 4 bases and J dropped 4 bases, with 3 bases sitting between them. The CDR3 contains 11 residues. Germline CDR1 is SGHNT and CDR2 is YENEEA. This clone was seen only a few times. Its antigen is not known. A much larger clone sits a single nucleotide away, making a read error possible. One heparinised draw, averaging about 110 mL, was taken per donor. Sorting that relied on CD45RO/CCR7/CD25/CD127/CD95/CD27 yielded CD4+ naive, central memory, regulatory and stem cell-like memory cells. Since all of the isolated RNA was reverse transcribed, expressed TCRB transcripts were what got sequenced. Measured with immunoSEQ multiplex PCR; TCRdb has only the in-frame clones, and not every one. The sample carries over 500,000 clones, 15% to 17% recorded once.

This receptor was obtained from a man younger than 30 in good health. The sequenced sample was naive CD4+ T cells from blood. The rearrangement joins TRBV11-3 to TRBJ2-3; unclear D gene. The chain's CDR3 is CASSSSDTQYF. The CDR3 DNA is TGTGCCAGCAGCTCCTCAGATACGCAGTATTTT. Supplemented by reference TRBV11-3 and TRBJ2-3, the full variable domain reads EAGVVQSPRYKIIEKKQPVAFWCNPISGHNTLYWYLQNLGQGPELLIRYENEEAVDDSQLPKDRFSAERLKGVDSTLKIQPAELGDSAVYLCASSSSDTQYFGPGTRLTVL.